The rows below give T cell receptor beta chains drawn from one sample of a study of cytomegalovirus exposure and HLA in healthy donors. Sequenced by immunoSEQ multiplex PCR; TCRdb stores in-frame clones only, minus some. The sample shows around 150,000 clones, roughly 77% of them seen only once. Sequenced sample: PBMCs. The receptors stem from a human donor in good health. The CDR3 runs from the conserved cysteine through the conserved F or W. D genes are given only for firm matches. Only some rows state a clone size, as once, few, many or a class for expanded clones.

CDR3 protein	CDR3 DNA	clone size	D gene	V gene	J gene
CASSDGTGAEKLFF	TGTGCCAGCAGTGACGGGACAGGGGCTGAAAAACTGTTTTTT	-	TRBD1	TRBV6-4	TRBJ1-4
CASWPGQGGGELFF	TGTGCCAGCTGGCCGGGACAGGGGGGAGGGGAGCTGTTTTTT	-	TRBD1	TRBV6-1	TRBJ2-2
CASSPGDSPGGELFF	TGTGCCAGCAGCCCGGGAGACAGCCCAGGGGGGGAGCTGTTTTTT	-	-	TRBV4-2	TRBJ2-2
CASSTGHAYEQYF	TGTGCCAGCAGCACCGGACATGCCTACGAGCAGTACTTC	-	-	TRBV11-3	TRBJ2-7
CASSWPRQGTGALLGYTF	TGTGCCAGCAGCTGGCCTCGCCAGGGGACAGGGGCTCTACTTGGCTACACCTTC	once	TRBD1	TRBV7-9	TRBJ1-2
CASSLGQGDYGYTF	TGTGCCAGCAGTTTGGGACAGGGTGACTATGGCTACACCTTC	-	TRBD1	TRBV6-5	TRBJ1-2
CASSLLGLAGPAEQFF	TGTGCCAGCAGTTTATTGGGACTAGCGGGCCCCGCGGAGCAGTTCTTC	-	TRBD2	TRBV27	TRBJ2-1
CASRRQGRTEAFF	TGTGCCAGCAGGAGACAGGGAAGGACTGAAGCTTTCTTT	few	TRBD1	TRBV6-5	TRBJ1-1
CATRGYQETQYF	TGTGCCACGCGGGGGTATCAAGAGACCCAGTACTTC	-	TRBD2	TRBV6-5	TRBJ2-5
CASSQDRRGLEQYF	TGCGCCAGCAGCCAAGATCGCCGGGGACTCGAGCAGTACTTC	once	-	TRBV4-3	TRBJ2-7
CASSLQGTYNEQFF	TGTGCCAGCAGCTTACAGGGGACGTACAATGAGCAGTTCTTC	-	-	TRBV7-3	TRBJ2-1
CASSFPTGTSSYNSPLHF	TGTGCCAGCAGCTTTCCGACAGGGACAAGCTCCTATAATTCACCCCTCCACTTT	once	TRBD1	TRBV7-9	TRBJ1-6
CASSLEAAYEQYF	TGTGCCAGCAGCTTAGAGGCAGCCTACGAGCAGTACTTC	-	-	TRBV5-4	TRBJ2-7
CASSYLGQGANEQYF	TGCGCCAGCAGTTACTTGGGACAGGGGGCAAACGAGCAGTACTTC	-	TRBD1	TRBV5-1	TRBJ2-7
CASSPAAGGMVEQFF	TGCGCCAGCAGCCCAGCGGCGGGGGGTATGGTAGAGCAGTTCTTC	once	TRBD2	TRBV4-3	TRBJ2-1
CAWSPFAWLLGTDTQYF	TGTGCCTGGAGTCCTTTCGCTTGGCTCCTTGGCACAGATACGCAGTATTTT	once	-	TRBV30	TRBJ2-3
CASSVDSLFEKLFF	TGTGCCAGCAGCGTTGACAGTTTGTTTGAAAAACTGTTTTTT	-	-	TRBV9	TRBJ1-4
CASSGLADNEQFF	TGTGCCAGCAGTGGACTAGCGGACAATGAGCAGTTCTTC	-	TRBD2	TRBV13	TRBJ2-1
CSSSSPWRGNTGELFF	TGTTCCAGCAGCTCCCCCTGGAGGGGAAACACCGGGGAGCTGTTTTTT	-	-	TRBV7-9	TRBJ2-2
CASSLGLAGSYEQYF	TGTGCCAGCAGCCTAGGACTAGCAGGGTCCTACGAGCAGTACTTC	once	TRBD2	TRBV5-4	TRBJ2-7
CASSSSGKEISYNEQFF	TGTGCCAGCAGTTCTAGCGGGAAGGAAATCTCCTACAATGAGCAGTTCTTC	-	TRBD2	TRBV13	TRBJ2-1
CASSLGRELETQYF	TGTGCCAGCAGCTTAGGTCGGGAGCTGGAGACCCAGTACTTC	-	-	TRBV7-8	TRBJ2-5